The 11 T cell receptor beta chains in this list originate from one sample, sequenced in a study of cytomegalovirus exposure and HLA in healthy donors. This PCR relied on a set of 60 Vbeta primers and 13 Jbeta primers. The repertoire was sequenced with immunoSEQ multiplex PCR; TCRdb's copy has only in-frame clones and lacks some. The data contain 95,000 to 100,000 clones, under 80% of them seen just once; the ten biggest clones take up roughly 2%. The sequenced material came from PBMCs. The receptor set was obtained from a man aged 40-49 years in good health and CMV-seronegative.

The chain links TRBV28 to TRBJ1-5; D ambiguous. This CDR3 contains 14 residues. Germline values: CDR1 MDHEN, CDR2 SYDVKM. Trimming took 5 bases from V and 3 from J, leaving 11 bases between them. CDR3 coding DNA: TGTGCCAGCAGTGTGGGGAGAAACAATCAGCCCCAGCATTTT. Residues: CASSVGRNNQPQHF.

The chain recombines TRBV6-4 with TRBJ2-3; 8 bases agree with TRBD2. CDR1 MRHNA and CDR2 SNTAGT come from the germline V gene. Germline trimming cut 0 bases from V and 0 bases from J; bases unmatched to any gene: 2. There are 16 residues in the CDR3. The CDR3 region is CASSDSTSGSTDTQYF. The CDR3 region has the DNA TGTGCCAGCAGTGACTCCACTAGCGGTAGCACAGATACGCAGTATTTT.

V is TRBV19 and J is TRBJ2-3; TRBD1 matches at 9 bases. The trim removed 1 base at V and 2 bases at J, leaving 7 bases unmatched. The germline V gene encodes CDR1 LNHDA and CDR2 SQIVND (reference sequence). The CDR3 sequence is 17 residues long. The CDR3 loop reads CASSIVANRGPTDTQYF. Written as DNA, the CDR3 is TGTGCCAGTAGTATAGTTGCTAACAGGGGGCCCACAGATACGCAGTATTTT.

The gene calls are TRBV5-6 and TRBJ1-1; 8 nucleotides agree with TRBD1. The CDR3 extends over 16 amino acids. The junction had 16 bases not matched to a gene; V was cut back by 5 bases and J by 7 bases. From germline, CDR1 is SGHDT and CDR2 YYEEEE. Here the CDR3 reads CASSLRGNRGGFEAFF. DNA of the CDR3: TGTGCCAGCAGTCTGAGAGGGAACAGGGGGGGATTTGAAGCTTTCTTT. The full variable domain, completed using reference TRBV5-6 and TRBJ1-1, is DAGVTQSPTHLIKTRGQQVTLRCSPKSGHDTVSWYQQALGQGPQFIFQYYEEEERQRGNFPDRFSGHQFPNYSSELNVNALLLGDSALYLCASSLRGNRGGFEAFFGQGTRLTVV.

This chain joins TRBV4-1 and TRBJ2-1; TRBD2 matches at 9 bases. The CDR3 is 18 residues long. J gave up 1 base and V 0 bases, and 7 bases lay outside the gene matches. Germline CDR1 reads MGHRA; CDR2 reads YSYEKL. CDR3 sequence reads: CASSQDSLAGPSYNEQFF. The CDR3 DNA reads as TGCGCCAGCAGCCAAGATAGTCTAGCGGGACCTTCCTACAATGAGCAGTTCTTC.

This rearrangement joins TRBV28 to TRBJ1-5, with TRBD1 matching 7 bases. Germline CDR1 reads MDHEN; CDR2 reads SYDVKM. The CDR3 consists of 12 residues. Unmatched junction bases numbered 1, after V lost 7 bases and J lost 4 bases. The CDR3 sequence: CASTTGNQPQHF. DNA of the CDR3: TGTGCCAGCACGACAGGGAATCAGCCCCAGCATTTT.

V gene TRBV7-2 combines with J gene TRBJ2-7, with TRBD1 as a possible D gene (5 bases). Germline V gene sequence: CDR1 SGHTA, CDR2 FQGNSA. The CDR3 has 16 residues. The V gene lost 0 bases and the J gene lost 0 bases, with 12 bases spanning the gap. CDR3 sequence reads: CASSLALGPSSYEQYF. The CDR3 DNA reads TGTGCCAGCAGCTTAGCGCTGGGGCCGAGCTCCTACGAGCAGTACTTC.

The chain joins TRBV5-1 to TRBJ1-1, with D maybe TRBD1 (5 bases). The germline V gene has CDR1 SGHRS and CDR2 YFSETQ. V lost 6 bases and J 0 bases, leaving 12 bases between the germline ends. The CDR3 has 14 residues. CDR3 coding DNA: TGCGCCAGCACCAACGGGACTCTGAACACTGAAGCTTTCTTT. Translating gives CASTNGTLNTEAFF.

The CDR3 DNA follows: TGTGCCAGCAACCTAGCGGGAGGGGGCTACGAGCAGTACTTC. Amino acid sequence: CASNLAGGGYEQYF. The chain recombines TRBV2 with TRBJ2-7; 12 bases match TRBD2. This CDR3 spans 14 amino acids. The ends lost 7 bases at V and 3 bases at J; junction bases unmatched: 4. Per germline, CDR1 SNHLY and CDR2 FYNNEI.

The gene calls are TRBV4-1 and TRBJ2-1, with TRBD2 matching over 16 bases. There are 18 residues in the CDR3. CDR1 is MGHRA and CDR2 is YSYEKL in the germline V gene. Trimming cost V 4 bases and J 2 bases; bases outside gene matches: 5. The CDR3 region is CASSPHGTSGRAYNEQFF. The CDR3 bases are TGCGCCAGCAGCCCGCACGGGACTAGCGGGAGGGCCTACAATGAGCAGTTCTTC.

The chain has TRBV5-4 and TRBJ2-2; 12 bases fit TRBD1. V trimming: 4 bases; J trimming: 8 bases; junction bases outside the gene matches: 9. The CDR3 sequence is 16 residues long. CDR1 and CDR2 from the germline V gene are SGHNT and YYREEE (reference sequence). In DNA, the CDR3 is TGTGCCAGCAGCCCCGGGACAGGGGGCAGAAGGGGGGAGCTGTTTTTT. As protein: CASSPGTGGRRGELFF.